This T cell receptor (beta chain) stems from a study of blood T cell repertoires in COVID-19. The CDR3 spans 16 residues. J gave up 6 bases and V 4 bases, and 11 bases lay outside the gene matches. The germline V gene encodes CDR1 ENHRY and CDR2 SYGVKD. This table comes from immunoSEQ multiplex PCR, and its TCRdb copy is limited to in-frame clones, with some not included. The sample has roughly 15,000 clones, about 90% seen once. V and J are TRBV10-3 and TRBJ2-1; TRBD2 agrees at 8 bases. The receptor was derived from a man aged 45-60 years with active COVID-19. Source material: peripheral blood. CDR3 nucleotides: TGTGCCATCAGTGGGGGTACTAGCGGCCCCTTCAATGAGCAGTTCTTC. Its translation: CAISGGTSGPFNEQFF.